This TCR beta chain was found in a study of cytotoxic CD8 clonotypes in ibrutinib-treated CLL. Across the whole study: Averaging across samples gave around 260,000 productive templates and fewer than 100,000 productive rearrangements. Broader study findings: At ibrutinib response, clonality increased, and at progression it declined back toward baseline. Sustained-remission and progressing patients had different sampling times.

Produced via immunoSEQ multiplex PCR; TCRdb's table is partial and in-frame only. In the table there are about 68,000 clones, 68% of which are singletons. J was trimmed by 4 bases and V by 6 bases; bases with no gene match: 11. There are 15 residues in the CDR3. Germline values: CDR1 LNHDA, CDR2 SQIVND (reference sequence). Turning to this clone: Its antigen is currently unknown.

The receptor comes from a human donor with chronic lymphocytic leukemia. The chain links TRBV19 to TRBJ1-2; 7 nucleotides align to TRBD1. The sequencing here drew on PBMCs, taken after 12 months of ibrutinib treatment. The CDR3 bases are TGTGCCAGTAGCGCGACAGGGCCTTTATCCTATGGCTACACCTTC. This translates into CASSATGPLSYGYTF.